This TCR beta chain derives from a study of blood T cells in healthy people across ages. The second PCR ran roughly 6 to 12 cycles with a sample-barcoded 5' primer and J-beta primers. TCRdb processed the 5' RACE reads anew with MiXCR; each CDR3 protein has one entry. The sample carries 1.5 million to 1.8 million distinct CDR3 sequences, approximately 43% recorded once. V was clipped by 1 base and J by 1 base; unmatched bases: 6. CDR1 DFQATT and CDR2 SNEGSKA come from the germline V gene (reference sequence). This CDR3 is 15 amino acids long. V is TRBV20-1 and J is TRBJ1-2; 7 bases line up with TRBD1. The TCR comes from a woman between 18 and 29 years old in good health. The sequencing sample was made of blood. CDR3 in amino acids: CSARGSGQFNYGYTF. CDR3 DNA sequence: TGCAGTGCTAGAGGCTCGGGACAGTTTAACTATGGCTACACCTTC.